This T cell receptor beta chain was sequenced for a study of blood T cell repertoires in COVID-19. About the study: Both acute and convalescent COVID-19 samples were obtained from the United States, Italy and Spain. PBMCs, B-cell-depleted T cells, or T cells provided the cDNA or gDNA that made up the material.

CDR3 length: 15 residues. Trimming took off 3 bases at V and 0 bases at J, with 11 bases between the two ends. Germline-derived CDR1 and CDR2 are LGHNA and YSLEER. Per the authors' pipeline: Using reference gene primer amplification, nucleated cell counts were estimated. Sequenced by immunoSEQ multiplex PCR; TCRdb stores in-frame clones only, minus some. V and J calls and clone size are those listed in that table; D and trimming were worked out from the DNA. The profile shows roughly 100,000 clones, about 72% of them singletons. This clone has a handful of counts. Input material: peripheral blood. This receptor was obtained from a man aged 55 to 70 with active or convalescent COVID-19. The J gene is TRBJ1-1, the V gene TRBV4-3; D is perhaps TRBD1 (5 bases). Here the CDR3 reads CASSHNRQLNTEAFF. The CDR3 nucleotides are TGCGCCAGCAGCCATAACAGGCAGCTGAACACTGAAGCTTTCTTT.